Listed below are T cell receptor beta chains from one sample, sequenced in a study of T-cell reconstitution after alpha-beta-depleted transplantation in children. TCRdb used MiXCR to reprocess the PCR reads, holding one entry per CDR3 protein. The sample holds over 550,000 distinct CDR3 sequences, under 12% seen once. The specimen comprised PBMCs from the stem cell graft donor, sampled from the stem cell graft. The receptors derive from a human donor who donated a stem cell graft to a child with acute myeloid leukemia. Each CDR3 is given with its conserved first and last residue. D genes are given only for firm matches. Rows may omit the clone size; those that give it use once, few, many or a size class.

>TRBJ1-5|.|.|TRBV9
TGTGCCAGCAGCCCAACAGGGAGAGGGGATCAGCCCCAGCATTTT
CASSPTGRGDQPQHF
>TRBJ2-7|.|.|TRBV15
TGTGCCACCAGCAGAGATCACAGTTCCTACGAGCAGTACTTC
CATSRDHSSYEQYF
>TRBJ2-2|.|few|TRBV7-2
TGTGCCAGCAGCTTAAGGAGGTTCGGGGAGCTGTTTTTT
CASSLRRFGELFF
>TRBJ1-4|.|many|TRBV29-1
TGCAGCGTAAACGCCTATGAAAAACTGTTTTTT
CSVNAYEKLFF
>TRBJ2-5|TRBD1|few|TRBV28
TGTGCCAGCAGTCAAACAGGGGGCCGCCAGACCCAGTACTTC
CASSQTGGRQTQYF
>TRBJ2-7|.|few|TRBV29-1
TGCAGCGTTGAAGCCGAGACGGGGGCTTCCCCGGAGGAAGCCTACGAGCAGTACTTC
CSVEAETGASPEEAYEQYF
>TRBJ2-4|.|few|TRBV15
TGTGCCACCAGCAGTAGACACAGAAGAGAAAACATTCAGTACTTC
CATSSRHRRENIQYF
>TRBJ2-3|.|many|TRBV27
TGTGCCAGCAGTTTATCGGCCATGGGGAGGCCGCGAAGCACAGATACGCAGTATTTT
CASSLSAMGRPRSTDTQYF
>TRBJ2-7|TRBD1|few|TRBV18
TGTGCCAGCTACGGACAGGGGGACTACGAGCAGTACTTC
CASYGQGDYEQYF
>TRBJ2-3|.|few|TRBV2
TGTGCCAGCAGAGACGGGCTAGAGCTGGAGTATTTT
CASRDGLELEYF
>TRBJ2-3|TRBD2|many|TRBV4-3
TGCGCCAGCAGCCCCGAGTGGCTAGCGGGGTGGGATACGCAGTATTTT
CASSPEWLAGWDTQYF
>TRBJ2-2|.|.|TRBV10-3
TGTGCCATTTACCAGGGAACCGGGGAGCTGTTTTTT
CAIYQGTGELFF
>TRBJ1-1|.|many|TRBV5-1
TGCGCCAGCAGCCAAAAATTGGGCCCCTCGGTGAGCACTGAAGCTTTCTTT
CASSQKLGPSVSTEAFF
>TRBJ2-5|TRBD2|few|TRBV27
TGTGCCAGCAGGGATCTAGCGGGAGGGACGGAGACCCAGTACTTC
CASRDLAGGTETQYF
>TRBJ2-7|TRBD2|.|TRBV29-1
TGCAGCGTTGGCCGGGAGGGCGGCGAGCAGTACTTC
CSVGREGGEQYF
>TRBJ2-7|TRBD2|few|TRBV29-1
TGCAGCGCGGGAGGTGGCGGGAGGGCCCCCCTCTACGAGCAGTACTTC
CSAGGGGRAPLYEQYF
>TRBJ2-7|.|many|TRBV7-2
TGTGCCAGCAGCCTTGACTACTACGAGCAGTACTTC
CASSLDYYEQYF
>TRBJ1-2|.|many|TRBV5-1
TGCGCCAGCAGCTTGGCCACAAATAGTGAAGGCTACACCTTC
CASSLATNSEGYTF
>TRBJ2-2|.|few|TRBV6-5
TGTGCCAGCAATATCCGGGGGATCACCGGGGAGCTGTTTTTT
CASNIRGITGELFF
>TRBJ1-6|.|.|TRBV4-3
TGCGCCAGCAGCCAAGAACAGGGTCATTCACCCCTCCACTTT
CASSQEQGHSPLHF
>TRBJ2-1|TRBD2|.|TRBV7-9
TGTGCCAGCAGCGCCCCATGGACTAGCGGGAGCGATGAGCAGTTCTTC
CASSAPWTSGSDEQFF
>TRBJ1-4|.|.|TRBV5-1
TGCGCCAGCAGCTCCCCGACCGGGAATGAAAAACTGTTTTTT
CASSSPTGNEKLFF
>TRBJ1-1|.|.|TRBV29-1
TGCAGCGCCGTACGTAGGGGCACTGAAGCTTTCTTT
CSAVRRGTEAFF
>TRBJ1-4|.|few|TRBV6-6
TGTGCCAGCAGTTACTCCCTCGGGGAAAAACTGTTTTTT
CASSYSLGEKLFF
>TRBJ2-2|.|.|TRBV20-1
TGCAGTGCTAGAGTCATCACAGGACGCACCGGGGAGCTGTTTTTT
CSARVITGRTGELFF
>TRBJ1-3|.|.|TRBV5-1
TGCGCCAGCAGCTTTCGGGCCGGGGAGACAGGCTCTGGAAACACCATATATTTT
CASSFRAGETGSGNTIYF
>TRBJ1-6|.|few|TRBV20-1
TGCAGTGCTAGAGATAGGAATGCACCGAGCTCCTATAATTCACCCCTCCACTTT
CSARDRNAPSSYNSPLHF
>TRBJ2-7|TRBD2|many|TRBV20-1
TGCAGTGCTAAGAGAGCGGGAGTTGGCTACGAGCAGTACTTC
CSAKRAGVGYEQYF
>TRBJ2-7|TRBD2|few|TRBV27
TGTGCCAGCAGTCCACCCGGGACTAGCGCCCACGAGCAGTACTTC
CASSPPGTSAHEQYF
>TRBJ1-5|.|few|TRBV5-1
TGCGCCAGCAGCTTGGACGATGGAAGCAATCAGCCCCAGCATTTT
CASSLDDGSNQPQHF
>TRBJ2-5|.|few|TRBV20-1
TGCAGTGCACATGACAGTAACCAGAAGACCCAGTACTTC
CSAHDSNQKTQYF
>TRBJ1-4|.|few|TRBV4-3
TGCGCCAGCAGCCAAGCCTCCAGGGGAGATGAAAAACTGTTTTTT
CASSQASRGDEKLFF
>TRBJ1-3|TRBD1|.|TRBV7-9
TGTGCCAGCAGCTTAGCTGGGACAGGTTCTGGAAACACCATATATTTT
CASSLAGTGSGNTIYF
>TRBJ2-5|TRBD2|few|TRBV7-8
TGTGCCAGCAGCTTAGGACTAGCAACGGGAGAGACCCAGTACTTC
CASSLGLATGETQYF
>TRBJ2-5|TRBD2|few|TRBV7-2
TGTGCCAGCAGTCAAACGTTCGCGGGAGTGCGAGAGACCCAGTACTTC
CASSQTFAGVRETQYF
>TRBJ2-1|TRBD1|few|TRBV24-1
TGTGCCACCAGTGATTTCATACCGGGACAGGTAAACAATGAGCAGTTCTTC
CATSDFIPGQVNNEQFF
>TRBJ1-1|TRBD1|.|TRBV12-3/TRBV12-4
TGTGCCAGCAGTGGGACAGGGGGAATCACTGAAGCTTTCTTT
CASSGTGGITEAFF
>TRBJ2-7|.|many|TRBV29-1
TGCAGCGTCGATTCCGGGCCAGCCTCCTACGAGCAGTACTTC
CSVDSGPASYEQYF